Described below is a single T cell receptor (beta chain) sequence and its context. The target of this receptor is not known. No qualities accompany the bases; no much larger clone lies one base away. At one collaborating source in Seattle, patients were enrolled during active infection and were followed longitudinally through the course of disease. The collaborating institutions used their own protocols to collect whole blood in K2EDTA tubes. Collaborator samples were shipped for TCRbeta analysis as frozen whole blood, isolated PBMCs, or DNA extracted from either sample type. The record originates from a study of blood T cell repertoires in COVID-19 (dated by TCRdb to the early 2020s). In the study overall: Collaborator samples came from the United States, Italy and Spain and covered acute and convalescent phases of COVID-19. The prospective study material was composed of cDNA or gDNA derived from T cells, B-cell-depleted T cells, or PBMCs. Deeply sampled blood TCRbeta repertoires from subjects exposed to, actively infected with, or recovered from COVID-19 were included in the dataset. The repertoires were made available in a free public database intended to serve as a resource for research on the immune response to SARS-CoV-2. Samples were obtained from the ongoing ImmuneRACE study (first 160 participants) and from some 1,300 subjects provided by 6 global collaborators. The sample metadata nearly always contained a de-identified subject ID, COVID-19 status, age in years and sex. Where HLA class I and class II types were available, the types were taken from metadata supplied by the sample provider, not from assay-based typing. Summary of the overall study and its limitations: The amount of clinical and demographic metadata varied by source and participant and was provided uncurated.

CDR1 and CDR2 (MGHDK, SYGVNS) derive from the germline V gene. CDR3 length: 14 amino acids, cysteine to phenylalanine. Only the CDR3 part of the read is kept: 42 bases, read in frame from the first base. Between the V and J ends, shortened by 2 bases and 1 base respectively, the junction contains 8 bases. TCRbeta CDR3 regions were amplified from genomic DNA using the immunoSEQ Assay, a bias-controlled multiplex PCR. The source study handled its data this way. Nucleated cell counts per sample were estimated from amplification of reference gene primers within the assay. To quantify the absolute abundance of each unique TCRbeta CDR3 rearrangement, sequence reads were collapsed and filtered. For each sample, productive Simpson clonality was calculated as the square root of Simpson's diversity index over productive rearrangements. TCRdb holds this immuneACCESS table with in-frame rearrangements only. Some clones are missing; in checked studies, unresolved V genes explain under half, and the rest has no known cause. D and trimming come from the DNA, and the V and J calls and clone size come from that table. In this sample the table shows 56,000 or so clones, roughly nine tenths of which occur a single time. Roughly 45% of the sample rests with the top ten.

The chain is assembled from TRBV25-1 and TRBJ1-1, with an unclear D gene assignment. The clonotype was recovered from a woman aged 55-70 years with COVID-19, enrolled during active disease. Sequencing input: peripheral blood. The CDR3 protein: CASSETGRNTEAFF. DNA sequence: TGTGCCAGCAGTGAAACGGGGAGGAACACTGAAGCTTTCTTT.